Listed here are 32 T cell receptor beta chains from one sample, sequenced in a study of blood T cell repertoires in COVID-19. Data came from immunoSEQ multiplex PCR; TCRdb stores just in-frame clones and leaves some out. The sample carries roughly 250,000 clones, 87% recorded once. Sequencing input: peripheral blood. These receptors all come from a man in his fifties or sixties who had recovered from COVID-19.

The rearrangement joins TRBV3-1 (or the pseudogene TRBV3-2) to TRBJ2-3; 7 bases line up with TRBD1. With 3 bases clipped from V and 1 base from J, the junction kept 1 base outside the gene matches. This CDR3 comprises 14 residues. Germline CDR1 reads LGHDT; CDR2 reads YNNKEL (reference sequence). CDR3 in DNA: TGTGCCAGCAGCCAGGGGACAGGCACAGATACGCAGTATTTT. This codes for CASSQGTGTDTQYF.

The chain joins TRBV6-2 or TRBV6-3 to TRBJ2-3; 12 bases are shared with TRBD2. Germline V lookup: CDR1 MNHEY, CDR2 SVGEGT. The CDR3 has 17 residues. Trimming removed 4 bases from V and 5 bases from J; junction bases left unmatched: 10. DNA of the CDR3: TGTGCCAGCAGTTCCGATCTAGCGGGGGGGCCTGGAGATACGCAGTATTTT. It codes for CASSSDLAGGPGDTQYF.

This clone showed up just once. The chain is built from TRBV7-8 and TRBJ2-3; 8 bases fit TRBD1. From germline, CDR1 is SGHVS and CDR2 FQNEAQ. With 6 bases clipped from V and 3 bases from J, the junction kept 8 bases outside the gene matches. This CDR3 is 15 amino acids long. The CDR3 reads CASSSQGARTDTQYF. The CDR3 DNA sequence: TGTGCCAGCAGTTCCCAGGGGGCCCGGACAGATACGCAGTATTTT.

The chain is built from TRBV6-5 and TRBJ1-5, with D tentatively TRBD1 (6 bases). The germline V and J ends were trimmed by 6 bases and 7 bases, with 19 bases remaining between them. The CDR3 spans 15 residues. CDR1 and CDR2 (germline): MNHEY, SVGAGI. CDR3 region: CASRIAAGVMQPQHF. The DNA for the CDR3 is TGTGCCAGCAGAATAGCAGCAGGGGTAATGCAGCCCCAGCATTTT.

The CDR3 DNA is TGTGCCAGCAGCTTCGGGACAGGGATATCCTACGAGCAGTACTTC. Translating gives CASSFGTGISYEQYF. The chain links TRBV7-9 to TRBJ2-7; 9 nucleotides line up with TRBD1. The germline gives CDR1 SEHNR, CDR2 FQNEAQ (reference sequence). Trimming removed 3 bases from V and 1 base from J; junction bases left unmatched: 4. This CDR3 comprises 15 residues.

The J gene is TRBJ2-2, the V gene TRBV5-6, with TRBD1 matching 8 bases. The CDR3 contains 16 residues. CDR1 and CDR2 (germline): SGHDT, YYEEEE. Trimming at V came to 2 bases and at J to 5 bases, leaving 8 bases not matched to a gene. The CDR3 reads CASSFLQGDHTGELFF. In DNA, the CDR3 is TGTGCCAGCAGCTTTTTACAGGGGGATCATACCGGGGAGCTGTTTTTT.

V gene TRBV5-4 combines with J gene TRBJ1-2; D call uncertain. The germline gives CDR1 SGHNT, CDR2 YYREEE (reference sequence). Trimming shortened V by 0 bases and J by 2 bases, and 8 bases separated the two germline ends. This CDR3 contains 14 residues. Here the CDR3 reads CASSLGGVNYGYTF. The CDR3 coding sequence is TGTGCCAGCAGCTTGGGAGGAGTAAACTATGGCTACACCTTC.

This chain connects TRBV2 to TRBJ2-5; tentatively, D is TRBD2 (6 bases). Trimming shortened V by 1 base and J by 5 bases, and 20 bases separated the two germline ends. The CDR3 loop spans 17 amino acids. From germline, CDR1 is SNHLY and CDR2 FYNNEI. CDR3 amino acids: CASSEGLAGNIAETQYF. In DNA form, the CDR3 reads TGTGCCAGCAGTGAAGGGTTGGCGGGGAACATCGCTGAGACCCAGTACTTC.

The rearrangement joins TRBV3-1 (or the pseudogene TRBV3-2) to TRBJ2-3; 9 nucleotides match TRBD2. CDR1 LGHDT and CDR2 YNNKEL come from the germline V gene (reference sequence). V trimming: 3 bases; J trimming: 3 bases; junction bases outside the gene matches: 4. The CDR3 is 15 residues long. The CDR3: CASSQRGGGTDTQYF. CDR3 nucleotides: TGTGCCAGCAGCCAGCGGGGGGGCGGGACAGATACGCAGTATTTT.

This clone has only one observation. The chain recombines TRBV6-5 with TRBJ1-6, with D tentatively TRBD1 (5 bases). The CDR3 loop spans 14 amino acids. CDR1 and CDR2 (germline): MNHEY, SVGAGI. Trimming stripped 7 bases from V and 9 bases from J, with 16 bases between. The CDR3 sequence: CASTRGGPGSPLHF. The CDR3 DNA reads as TGTGCCAGCACGCGGGGGGGACCTGGTTCACCCCTCCACTTT.

In DNA form, the CDR3 reads TGCGCCAGCAGGAGGGGACTCACAGATACGCAGTATTTT. It encodes CASRRGLTDTQYF. The chain carries TRBV10-2 and TRBJ2-3, with D possibly matching TRBD2 (6 bases). Germline V lookup: CDR1 WSHSY, CDR2 SAAADI. The CDR3 has 13 residues. The V end was cut by 6 bases, the J end by 2 bases, with 9 bases between.

The chain carries TRBV7-6 and TRBJ2-3; 10 bases line up with TRBD2. This CDR3 has 16 residues. V gave up 4 bases and J gave up 2 bases; unmatched junction bases: 6. Germline loops: CDR1 SGHVS, CDR2 FNYEAQ. The CDR3 is CASSSSSGGNTDTQYF. The CDR3 DNA reads as TGTGCCAGCAGCTCCTCTAGCGGGGGCAACACAGATACGCAGTATTTT.

This clone was picked up a small number of times. The chain recombines TRBV9 with TRBJ1-6, with 8 bases aligning to TRBD1. The J segment lost 9 bases and the V segment lost 4 bases, leaving 6 bases of the junction unmatched. CDR1 and CDR2 from the germline V gene are SGDLS and YYNGEE. This CDR3 comprises 14 residues. The CDR3 nucleotides read TGTGCCAGCAGCTCGCATACAGGGGGTTCACCCCTCCACTTT. This gives the protein CASSSHTGGSPLHF.

In nucleotides, the CDR3 is TGCACCAGCAGCCACGCCCCCTTAGGACAGGGGGGACGGGAAAAACTGTTTTTT. As protein: CTSSHAPLGQGGREKLFF. The V and J genes are TRBV1 and TRBJ1-4; the table's D call, TRBD1, was not checked against the DNA. TRBV1 is a pseudogene. There are 18 residues in the CDR3.

This clone showed up just once. J is TRBJ2-2 and V is TRBV24-1; 10 bases map to TRBD2. V shed 6 bases and J 4 bases; nucleotides not matched to a gene: 4. CDR3 size: 15 residues. Germline CDR1 reads KGHDR; CDR2 reads SFDVKD. CDR3 DNA: TGTGCCACCAGTCTAGCGGGGGCGGGCACCGGGGAGCTGTTTTTT. Its protein is CATSLAGAGTGELFF.

This chain uses TRBV24-1 with TRBJ2-5, with TRBD1 identical over 8 bases. V was pared by 7 bases and J by 5 bases, with 11 bases of the junction left unmatched. The CDR3 loop spans 15 amino acids. The germline gives CDR1 KGHDR, CDR2 SFDVKD. This CDR3 reads CATSELDRVGETQYF. DNA of the CDR3: TGTGCCACCAGCGAACTGGACAGGGTTGGCGAGACCCAGTACTTC.

The chain uses TRBV2 and TRBJ2-6; D call uncertain. Trimming pared 3 bases from V and 4 bases from J, leaving 16 bases between. This CDR3 spans 17 amino acids. Germline V lookup: CDR1 SNHLY, CDR2 FYNNEI. CDR3 protein: CASSDGLGLRGANVLTF. The CDR3 DNA follows: TGTGCCAGCAGTGACGGGTTGGGTTTGCGGGGGGCCAACGTCCTGACTTTC. The full variable domain, its missing parts supplied by reference TRBV2 and TRBJ2-6, is EPEVTQTPSHQVTQMGQEVILRCVPISNHLYFYWYRQILGQKVEFLVSFYNNEISEKSEIFDDQFSVERPDGSNFTLKIRSTKLEDSAMYFCASSDGLGLRGANVLTFGAGSRLTVL.

The chain links TRBV6-5 to TRBJ2-7; TRBD1 aligns across 7 bases. Germline CDR1 is MNHEY and CDR2 is SVGAGI. Trimming removed 9 bases from V and 4 bases from J; junction bases left unmatched: 3. CDR3 length equals 11 residues. CDR3 bases: TGTGCCAGTACAGGGGCTTACGAGCAGTACGTC. This gives the protein CASTGAYEQYV.

V gene TRBV5-1 combines with J gene TRBJ2-1, with 9 bases matching TRBD2. CDR1 SGHRS and CDR2 YFSETQ come from the germline V gene. V was clipped by 4 bases and J by 4 bases; unmatched bases: 12. The CDR3 covers 17 residues. Written as DNA, the CDR3 is TGCGCCAGCAGCCTACTTGGTTTAGCGGGGGAATACAATGAGCAGTTCTTC. Encoded protein: CASSLLGLAGEYNEQFF.

This clone was counted only a few times. V is TRBV6-5 and J is TRBJ2-2, with a tentative D call TRBD2 (5 bases). Germline V gene data show CDR1 as MNHEY and CDR2 as SVGAGI. CDR3 size: 13 residues. V lost 6 bases, J lost 7 bases, and 12 bases lay in between. CDR3 in amino acids: CASSTTEVGELFF. The CDR3 coding sequence is TGTGCCAGCAGCACGACGGAGGTCGGGGAGCTGTTTTTT.

The chain uses TRBV19 and TRBJ1-2; D perhaps matches TRBD1 (5 bases). V dropped 1 base and J dropped 1 base, with 13 bases sitting between them. This CDR3 is built from 16 residues. Germline V CDR1 and CDR2: LNHDA, SQIVND (reference sequence). CDR3 loop: CASSIGRRGFNYGYTF. In nucleotides, the CDR3 is TGTGCCAGTAGTATAGGACGTAGGGGATTTAACTATGGCTACACCTTC. The variable domain in full, completed from reference TRBV19 and TRBJ1-2, reads DGGITQSPKYLFRKEGQNVTLSCEQNLNHDAMYWYRQDPGQGLRLIYYSQIVNDFQKGDIAEGYSVSREKKESFPLTVTSAQKNPTAFYLCASSIGRRGFNYGYTFGSGTRLTVV.

The chain links TRBV7-9 to TRBJ2-5, with 8 bases identical to TRBD1. CDR3 size: 15 residues. V lost 2 bases and J lost 1; bases outside the gene matches: 3. Germline V gene data show CDR1 as SEHNR and CDR2 as FQNEAQ (reference sequence). This CDR3 reads CASSLSGTGQETQYF. The CDR3 DNA is TGTGCCAGCAGCTTATCCGGGACAGGCCAAGAGACCCAGTACTTC.

The rearrangement links TRBV30 to TRBJ1-1, with a possible D match to TRBD1 (5 bases). V lost 5 bases, J lost 5 bases, and 15 bases lay in between. The V gene's germline CDR1 is GTSNPN and CDR2 SVGIG (reference sequence). The CDR3 has 13 residues. CDR3 nucleotides: TGTGCCTGGGAAGACGGGGGGAGGACTGAAGCTTTCTTT. This gives the protein CAWEDGGRTEAFF.

The chain carries TRBV6-2 or TRBV6-3 and TRBJ2-7; D unclear. Germline-derived CDR1 and CDR2 are MNHEY and SVGEGT. V dropped 5 bases and J dropped 3 bases, with 11 bases sitting between them. The CDR3 spans 13 residues. In DNA form, the CDR3 reads TGTGCCAGCAGTCCCGAGAATGGCTACGAGCAGTACGTC. Encoded protein: CASSPENGYEQYV.

This chain uses TRBV2 with TRBJ2-1, with 7 bases that match TRBD2. The CDR3 runs to 12 residues. V lost 3 bases to trimming and J lost 7 bases; unmatched junction nucleotides: 0. From germline, CDR1 is SNHLY and CDR2 FYNNEI. CDR3 region: CASSDGGNEQFF. The CDR3 region has the DNA TGTGCCAGCAGTGACGGGGGGAATGAGCAGTTCTTC.

The V gene is TRBV9, the J gene TRBJ2-1, with 10 positions matching TRBD2. The V gene end was trimmed by 3 bases and the J gene end by 9 bases; junction bases not matched to a gene: 9. Germline V gene sequence: CDR1 SGDLS, CDR2 YYNGEE. The CDR3 consists of 15 residues. The CDR3 DNA reads as TGTGCCAGCAGCGGAACTAGCGGGGAGGTAGGTGAGCAGTTCTTC. Translation gives CASSGTSGEVGEQFF.

V usage is TRBV3-1 (or the pseudogene TRBV3-2) and J usage is TRBJ2-1, with 11 bases that match TRBD2. Trimming took 3 bases from V and 4 from J; bases not matched to a gene: 8. The CDR3 runs to 17 residues. In germline, CDR1 is LGHDT, CDR2 YNNKEL (reference sequence). This chain's CDR3 is CASSQLASGGPYNEQFF. CDR3 bases: TGTGCCAGCAGCCAGTTAGCTAGCGGGGGGCCTTACAATGAGCAGTTCTTC.

The gene calls are TRBV12-5 and TRBJ1-2; 7 positions agree with TRBD1. The CDR3 consists of 16 residues. V lost 0 bases, J lost 8 bases, and 12 bases stayed unmatched. Germline loops: CDR1 LGHNT, CDR2 FRNRAP. CDR3 residues: CASGLVTTGLLEGYTF. The CDR3 DNA sequence: TGTGCTAGTGGTTTGGTGACGACAGGGCTGTTAGAAGGCTACACCTTC.

The chain joins TRBV7-2 to TRBJ1-6; 10 positions match TRBD1. V lost 5 bases and J lost 7; bases outside the gene matches: 8. The CDR3 totals 16 residues. The germline V gene encodes CDR1 SGHTA and CDR2 FQGNSA. The CDR3 DNA reads TGTGCCAGCAGCATAGATCCGGGACAGGGGAATTCACCCCTCCACTTT. It encodes CASSIDPGQGNSPLHF.

This rearrangement joins TRBV5-1 to TRBJ2-3; D might be TRBD1 (6 bases). Trimming left V 2 bases short and J 2 bases short, with 9 bases between. The length of the CDR3 is 14 residues. Germline CDR1 reads SGHRS; CDR2 reads YFSETQ. The CDR3 is CASSLQGTTDTQYF. For the CDR3, the DNA is TGCGCCAGCAGCTTACAGGGTACCACAGATACGCAGTATTTT.

Here the CDR3 reads CASSEAQSRQYV. The CDR3 nucleotides are TGTGCCAGCAGTGAAGCACAGTCTCGGCAGTACGTC. The chain couples TRBV2 to TRBJ2-7; D is unclear. The V and J ends lost 0 bases and 9 bases respectively, with 9 bases between them. The CDR3 spans 12 residues. The V gene's germline CDR1 is SNHLY and CDR2 FYNNEI.

This clone was picked up a small number of times. The chain employs TRBV7-9 and TRBJ1-5; TRBD1 is a possible D gene (6 bases). The germline CDR1 and CDR2 sequences are SEHNR and FQNEAQ (reference sequence). The CDR3 loop spans 14 amino acids. V was clipped by 1 base and J by 2 bases, with 6 bases between them. The CDR3 spells CASSLEGGNQPQHF. The CDR3 DNA sequence: TGTGCCAGCAGCTTAGAGGGGGGCAATCAGCCCCAGCATTTT.